The 30 T cell receptor beta chains given below trace back to one sample, sequenced in a study of cytomegalovirus exposure and HLA in healthy donors. 13 Jbeta primers and 60 Vbeta primers were used for the PCR. Sequenced by immunoSEQ multiplex PCR; TCRdb stores in-frame clones only, minus some. The sample holds some 110,000 clones; less than 85% are singletons and the top ten take around 8.2%. The sequenced sample consisted of PBMCs. Every receptor here comes from a man aged 40-49 years in good health and CMV-seropositive.

The chain is built from TRBV18 and TRBJ2-4, with 9 bases fitting TRBD2. Germline CDR1 and CDR2: KGHSH and LQKENI. V trimming: 3 bases; J trimming: 12 bases; junction bases outside the gene matches: 6. The CDR3 totals 13 residues. The CDR3 bases are TGTGCCAGCTCACCGTACTTAGCGGGGGATCAGTACTTC. This sequence encodes CASSPYLAGDQYF. Together with reference TRBV18 and TRBJ2-4, the CDR3 gives the full variable domain: NAGVMQNPRHLVRRRGQEARLRCSPMKGHSHVYWYRQLPEEGLKFMVYLQKENIIDESGMPKERFSAEFPKEGPSILRIQQVVRGDSAAYFCASSPYLAGDQYFGAGTRLSVL.

This sequence joins TRBV28 and TRBJ2-5; 8 bases are shared with TRBD1. CDR1 is MDHEN and CDR2 is SYDVKM in the germline V gene. V gave up 5 bases and J gave up 4 bases; unmatched junction bases: 12. The CDR3 has 16 residues. CDR3 protein: CASSDHRGLMVETQYF. Written as DNA, the CDR3 is TGTGCCAGCAGTGATCACAGGGGGTTGATGGTAGAGACCCAGTACTTC.

V is TRBV30 and J is TRBJ2-5; TRBD2 matches 8 bases. The CDR3 consists of 14 residues. Germline CDR1 GTSNPN, CDR2 SVGIG (reference sequence). V trimming: 4 bases; J trimming: 9 bases; junction bases outside the gene matches: 13. The CDR3 nucleotides read TGTGCCTGGACCAGACCGGGAGGGGTCGCGGCCCAGTACTTC. Translated: CAWTRPGGVAAQYF.

This chain uses TRBV19 with TRBJ1-4; TRBD1 aligns across 7 bases. Germline V gene sequence: CDR1 LNHDA, CDR2 SQIVND (reference sequence). V shed 2 bases and J 3 bases; nucleotides not matched to a gene: 3. The CDR3 has 15 amino acids. CDR3 residues: CASSIRGPANEKLFF. CDR3 DNA: TGTGCCAGTAGTATAAGGGGGCCGGCTAATGAAAAACTGTTTTTT.

This clone was recorded a few times. The chain has TRBV28 and TRBJ1-2; TRBD1 aligns across 7 bases. Germline V gives CDR1 MDHEN, CDR2 SYDVKM. This CDR3 region has 13 residues. V lost 5 bases to trimming and J lost 7 bases; unmatched junction nucleotides: 7. CDR3 sequence: CASSPTGIGGYTF. In DNA form, the CDR3 reads TGTGCCAGCAGTCCGACAGGGATAGGTGGCTACACCTTC.

The chain combines TRBV18 with TRBJ1-6; 7 bases agree with TRBD1. Germline CDR1 is KGHSH and CDR2 is LQKENI. J gave up 5 bases and V 4 bases, and 8 bases lay outside the gene matches. The CDR3 consists of 16 residues. As DNA, the CDR3 is TGTGCCAGCTCACTCGCCGGGACAGCTGATAATTCACCCCTCCACTTT. Residues: CASSLAGTADNSPLHF.

J is TRBJ2-1 and V is TRBV10-3; TRBD1 aligns across 7 bases. Germline V gene data show CDR1 as ENHRY and CDR2 as SYGVKD. CDR3 size: 13 residues. V was clipped by 4 bases and J by 10 bases; unmatched bases: 7. CDR3 sequence (DNA): TGTGCCATCAGTGGACAGGGTCAGAGGGAGCAGTTCTTC. Protein product: CAISGQGQREQFF.

The V gene is TRBV5-4, the J gene TRBJ2-1, with 9 bases matching TRBD2. CDR1 SGHNT and CDR2 YYREEE come from the germline V gene (reference sequence). With 0 bases clipped from V and 7 bases from J, the junction kept 5 bases outside the gene matches. CDR3 size: 15 residues. The CDR3 sequence: CASSLDLAGRNEQFF. For the CDR3, the DNA is TGTGCCAGCAGCTTGGATCTAGCGGGACGGAATGAGCAGTTCTTC.

J is TRBJ2-1 and V is TRBV15, with TRBD1 identical over 7 bases. The germline CDR1 and CDR2 sequences are LNHNV and YYDKDF (reference sequence). CDR3 length: 14 residues. V gave up 10 bases and J gave up 1 base; unmatched junction bases: 7. The CDR3 bases are TGTGCCAGCCGAGGCAGGGGGTCCTACAATGAGCAGTTCTTC. Protein sequence: CASRGRGSYNEQFF.

The chain is built from TRBV5-1 and TRBJ2-7, with D maybe TRBD2 (5 bases). V lost 0 bases and J lost 2, with 12 bases in between. The CDR3 totals 15 residues. Germline assignment: CDR1 SGHRS and CDR2 YFSETQ. The CDR3 region is CASSLVEADPYEQYF. For the CDR3, the DNA is TGCGCCAGCAGCTTGGTGGAAGCGGATCCCTACGAGCAGTACTTC.

A remark on this clone: One junction end does not reproduce the germline sequence, and a read error may be involved. CDR3 nucleotide sequence: TGTGCCAGCAGCGGAACCGGGACTAGCGAAGTCTTC. This gives the protein CASSGTGTSEVF. The V and J genes are TRBV5-4 and TRBJ2-1; 10 nucleotides align to TRBD2. The germline CDR1 and CDR2 sequences are SGHNT and YYREEE (reference sequence). The CDR3 totals 12 residues.

This chain uses TRBV4-3 with TRBJ2-1; TRBD2 matches at 10 bases. Germline trimming cut 4 bases from V and 8 bases from J; bases unmatched to any gene: 8. The CDR3 spans 15 residues. Germline assignment: CDR1 LGHNA and CDR2 YSLEER. This chain's CDR3 is CASSPRSSGGDEQFF. CDR3 bases: TGCGCCAGCAGCCCCCGGTCTAGCGGGGGTGATGAGCAGTTCTTC.

This clone was seen a handful of times. The J gene is TRBJ2-1, the V gene TRBV7-2, with 9 bases aligning to TRBD1. Looked up from germline, CDR1 is SGHTA and CDR2 is FQGNSA. There are 15 residues in the CDR3. The ends lost 3 bases at V and 0 bases at J; junction bases unmatched: 0. The DNA of the CDR3 is TGTGCCAGCAGCTTGGGACAGGGCTCCTACAATGAGCAGTTCTTC. It encodes CASSLGQGSYNEQFF.

The chain recombines TRBV7-9 with TRBJ2-3; 11 bases map to TRBD2. With 5 bases clipped from V and 5 bases from J, the junction kept 9 bases outside the gene matches. The CDR3 length is 16 residues. In germline, CDR1 is SEHNR, CDR2 FQNEAQ (reference sequence). As DNA, the CDR3 is TGTGCCAGCAGCCTAACTAGCGGGAGTTTGATAGATACGCAGTATTTT. It specifies CASSLTSGSLIDTQYF.

The chain recombines TRBV29-1 with TRBJ2-6; TRBD1 matches 9 bases. This CDR3 is built from 15 residues. V gave up 7 bases and J gave up 4 bases; unmatched junction bases: 8. Germline V gives CDR1 SQVTM, CDR2 ANQGSEA. CDR3 DNA sequence: TGCAGCGCCGGGGACAGGGCGTCGGGGGCCAACGTCCTGACTTTC. It encodes CSAGDRASGANVLTF.

This CDR3 reads CATSRVVGEGEQYF. CDR3 nucleotide sequence: TGTGCCACCAGCAGAGTTGTCGGGGAGGGGGAGCAGTACTTC. The rearrangement uses TRBV15 and TRBJ2-7; 7 nucleotides line up with TRBD2. The CDR3 is made up of 14 amino acids. CDR1 and CDR2 from the germline V gene are LNHNV and YYDKDF (reference sequence). V lost 1 base, J lost 7 bases, and 7 bases stayed unmatched. The full variable domain, in which reference TRBV15 and TRBJ2-7 provide the parts outside the CDR3, is DAMVIQNPRYQVTQFGKPVTLSCSQTLNHNVMYWYQQKSSQAPKLLFHYYDKDFNNEADTPDNFQSRRPNTSFCFLDIRSPGLGDTAMYLCATSRVVGEGEQYFGPGTRLTVT.

This chain joins TRBV4-3 and TRBJ2-7; D is undetermined. Per the germline V gene, CDR1 is LGHNA and CDR2 is YSLEER. This CDR3 comprises 14 residues. Trimming removed 1 base at V and 3 bases at J, with 10 bases between. The CDR3 region is CASSQVVDGYEQYF. The DNA of the CDR3 is TGCGCCAGCAGCCAAGTGGTAGATGGCTACGAGCAGTACTTC.

CDR3 bases: TGTGCCAGCAGCGCAGCGAGACTAGCGGTTAAATCTAGCACAGATACGCAGTATTTT. Amino acids: CASSAARLAVKSSTDTQYF. V is TRBV7-8 and J is TRBJ2-3; 9 bases fit TRBD2. V shed 5 bases and J 0 bases; nucleotides not matched to a gene: 15. Germline CDR1 reads SGHVS; CDR2 reads FQNEAQ. The CDR3 is made up of 19 amino acids.

The chain links TRBV7-6 to TRBJ2-3; TRBD2 matches at 7 bases. With V trimmed by 2 bases and J by 0 bases, 5 bases remained unmatched. Germline CDR1 is SGHVS and CDR2 is FNYEAQ. The CDR3 is 16 residues long. The CDR3 bases are TGTGCCAGCAGCTTACAAGCGGGGAGAAGCACAGATACGCAGTATTTT. It specifies CASSLQAGRSTDTQYF.

This rearrangement joins TRBV7-3 to TRBJ2-5; 9 nucleotides agree with TRBD2. Germline CDR1 SGHTA, CDR2 FQGTGA. The CDR3 runs 14 residues. J was trimmed by 4 bases and V by 5 bases; bases with no gene match: 5. The CDR3 DNA reads TGTGCCAGCAGCGCGGGAGGGGCTCCAGAGACCCAGTACTTC. Encoded protein: CASSAGGAPETQYF.

This clone was detected only once. The chain is built from TRBV5-1 and TRBJ2-7; TRBD1 aligns across 12 bases. Germline trimming cut 0 bases from V and 6 bases from J; bases unmatched to any gene: 7. CDR1 and CDR2 (germline): SGHRS, YFSETQ. The CDR3 consists of 16 residues. The DNA for the CDR3 is TGCGCCAGCAGCTTGGGGGTCGGGACAGGGGGCACCGAGCAGTACTTC. Translating gives CASSLGVGTGGTEQYF.

The CDR3 loop reads CASSQELAVPYEQYF. In DNA, the CDR3 is TGCGCCAGCAGCCAAGAACTAGCGGTCCCCTACGAGCAGTACTTC. The rearrangement uses TRBV4-1 and TRBJ2-5; 8 bases agree with TRBD2. The tail of the sequence fits TRBJ2-7 better, so the J call may be wrong. The CDR3 sequence is 15 residues long. The V gene's germline CDR1 is MGHRA and CDR2 YSYEKL.

In DNA, the CDR3 is TGCGCCAGCAGCGAGGGAGGTGTATCTGGAAACACCATATATTTT. This gives the protein CASSEGGVSGNTIYF. V usage is TRBV5-1 and J usage is TRBJ1-3; D remains unclear. Trimming took off 4 bases at V and 1 base at J, with 12 bases between the two ends. Germline V CDR1 and CDR2: SGHRS, YFSETQ. The CDR3 runs to 15 residues.

There are a few counts of this clone. The chain joins TRBV5-4 to TRBJ2-5; 12 nucleotides line up with TRBD1. From germline, CDR1 is SGHNT and CDR2 YYREEE (reference sequence). Germline trimming cut 4 bases from V and 5 bases from J; bases unmatched to any gene: 6. The CDR3 runs to 15 residues. The CDR3 DNA reads TGTGCCAGCAGCCCAGGGACAGGGGGCGAGGAGACCCAGTACTTC. This encodes CASSPGTGGEETQYF. The full variable domain, its missing parts supplied by reference TRBV5-4 and TRBJ2-5, is ETGVTQSPTHLIKTRGQQVTLRCSSQSGHNTVSWYQQALGQGPQFIFQYYREEENGRGNFPPRFSGLQFPNYSSELNVNALELDDSALYLCASSPGTGGEETQYFGPGTRLLVL.

J is TRBJ1-5 and V is TRBV19; TRBD1 might be the D (5 bases). V was cut by 3 bases and J by 0 bases, with 18 bases left in between. The germline gives CDR1 LNHDA, CDR2 SQIVND (reference sequence). The CDR3 is 18 residues long. The DNA of the CDR3 is TGTGCCAGTAGTATGGGGCGCGTGCAGGCAAATAGCAATCAGCCCCAGCATTTT. Its protein product is CASSMGRVQANSNQPQHF.

CDR3 loop: CASQGAGNYGYTF. For the CDR3, the DNA is TGTGCCAGCCAGGGGGCGGGTAACTATGGCTACACCTTC. V usage is TRBV5-6 and J usage is TRBJ1-2; 8 nucleotides match TRBD1. CDR3 length: 13 amino acids. From germline, CDR1 is SGHDT and CDR2 YYEEEE. Unmatched junction bases numbered 3, after V lost 7 bases and J lost 1 base.

The chain uses TRBV11-2 and TRBJ2-7; tentatively, D is TRBD2 (5 bases). The CDR3 sequence is 18 residues long. Germline V gene sequence: CDR1 SGHAT, CDR2 FQNNGV. V lost 3 bases and J lost 4, with 25 bases in between. The CDR3, as DNA: TGTGCCAGCAGCTTCCGACTGTCTTTCCGGGATTCCTTTTACGAGCAGTACTTC. It translates to CASSFRLSFRDSFYEQYF.

This rearrangement joins TRBV29-1 to TRBJ2-1; perhaps TRBD2 as D (6 bases). V was shortened by 4 bases and J by 1 base, with 14 bases between the two germline ends. CDR1 SQVTM and CDR2 ANQGSEA come from the germline V gene. CDR3 length: 15 amino acids. The CDR3 DNA follows: TGCAGCGTTGGCCCACGGGCGGGATCCTACAATGAGCAGTTCTTC. Protein product: CSVGPRAGSYNEQFF.

As to this clone: Since a far larger clone is one base different, this is likely a read error. The same CDR3 arises from other DNA sequences in this sample as well. The rearrangement links TRBV4-1 to TRBJ2-7; D may be TRBD2 (6 bases). V gave up 4 bases and J gave up 0 bases, with 7 bases separating them. The V gene's germline CDR1 is MGHRA and CDR2 YSYEKL. The CDR3 runs to 13 residues. For the CDR3, the DNA is TGCGCCAGCAGCCCCGGGGGCTCCTACGAGCAGTACTTC. Its protein is CASSPGGSYEQYF.

The rearrangement uses TRBV30 and TRBJ1-1; the D gene is possibly TRBD1 (6 bases). Trimming pared 0 bases from V and 3 bases from J, leaving 14 bases between. The CDR3 totals 15 residues. CDR1 and CDR2 from the germline V gene are GTSNPN and SVGIG (reference sequence). CDR3 protein: CAWSVLRGQHTEAFF. CDR3 DNA: TGTGCCTGGAGTGTACTCCGAGGACAGCACACTGAAGCTTTCTTT.